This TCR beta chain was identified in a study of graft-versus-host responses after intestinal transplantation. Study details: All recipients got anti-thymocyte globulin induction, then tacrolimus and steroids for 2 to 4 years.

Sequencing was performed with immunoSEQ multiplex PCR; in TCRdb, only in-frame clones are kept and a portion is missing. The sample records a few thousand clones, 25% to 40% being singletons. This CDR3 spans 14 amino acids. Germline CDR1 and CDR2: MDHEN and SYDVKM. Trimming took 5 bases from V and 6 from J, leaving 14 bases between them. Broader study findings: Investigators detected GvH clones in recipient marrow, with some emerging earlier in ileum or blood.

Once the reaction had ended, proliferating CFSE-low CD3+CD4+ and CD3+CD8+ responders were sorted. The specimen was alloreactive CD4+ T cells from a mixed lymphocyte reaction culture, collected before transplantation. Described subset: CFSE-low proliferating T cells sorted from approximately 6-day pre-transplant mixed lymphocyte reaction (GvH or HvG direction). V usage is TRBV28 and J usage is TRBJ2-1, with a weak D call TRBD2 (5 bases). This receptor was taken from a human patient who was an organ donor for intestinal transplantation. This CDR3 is CASSPADYSNEQFF. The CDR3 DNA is TGTGCCAGCAGTCCCGCAGACTACTCCAATGAGCAGTTCTTC.